The 31 T cell receptor beta chains below all came from one sample that was sequenced in a study of T-cell memory formation after mild COVID-19. Each CDR3 protein gets one entry after TCRdb re-called the 5' RACE reads with MiXCR. The sample shows almost 35,000 distinct CDR3 sequences, about 7.7% of them seen only once. What was sequenced was PBMCs or a T cell subset sorted from them (not recorded which). All receptors derive from a man younger than 35 who had mild COVID-19 (a few samples of this study predate the infection). Cell type and time point are not known.

This clonotype was seen at least ten times. The rearrangement links TRBV7-2 to TRBJ2-5, with TRBD1 identical over 7 bases. V was pared by 5 bases and J by 1 base, with 4 bases of the junction left unmatched. The V gene's germline CDR1 is SGHTA and CDR2 FQGNSA. This CDR3 is built from 14 residues. The CDR3 DNA is TGTGCCAGCAGCCCACAGGGGTCCCAAGAGACCCAGTACTTC. Translated: CASSPQGSQETQYF.

This clonotype was seen at least ten times. The V call is TRBV10-3, the J call TRBJ2-1, with TRBD1 matching over 9 bases. Germline V gene sequence: CDR1 ENHRY, CDR2 SYGVKD. After removal of 3 bases from V and 6 bases from J, the junction contained 6 bases not matched to a gene. The CDR3 totals 15 residues. The CDR3 sequence: CAISEPRDRANEQFF. In DNA form, the CDR3 reads TGTGCCATCAGTGAACCCCGGGACAGGGCCAATGAGCAGTTCTTC.

This clonotype appeared many times. The V and J genes are TRBV11-2 and TRBJ2-1, with 7 bases identical to TRBD2. The length of the CDR3 is 15 residues. Germline trimming cut 5 bases from V and 2 bases from J; bases unmatched to any gene: 6. Per the germline V gene, CDR1 is SGHAT and CDR2 is FQNNGV. CDR3 DNA: TGTGCCAGCAGCAGCGGGGCCCGGACCTACAATGAGCAGTTCTTC. Translation: CASSSGARTYNEQFF.

There are many counts of this clonotype. The chain joins TRBV7-2 to TRBJ2-3; D is uncertain. The V end lost 3 bases, the J end lost 6 bases, and 7 bases lay between the germline ends. This CDR3 region has 12 residues. CDR1 is SGHTA, CDR2 FQGNSA, per germline. The CDR3 here is CASSFRFDTQYF. CDR3 in DNA: TGTGCCAGCAGCTTCAGGTTCGATACGCAGTATTTT.

This clonotype was detected ten times or more. The chain couples TRBV24-1 to TRBJ1-5; D might be TRBD1 (5 bases). V lost 5 bases to trimming and J lost 4 bases, with 11 bases between them. This CDR3 comprises 14 residues. Germline assignment: CDR1 KGHDR and CDR2 SFDVKD. The CDR3 DNA reads TGTGCCACCAGTGGGCAGGGCCAAAATCAGCCCCAGCATTTT. It yields the protein CATSGQGQNQPQHF.

This clonotype has at least ten counts. CDR3 protein: CASSYHSFGGGKYF. In DNA, the CDR3 is TGTGCCAGCAGTTACCATTCTTTTGGTGGGGGGAAGTATTTT. The chain combines TRBV6-2 or TRBV6-3 with TRBJ2-3; the D gene is possibly TRBD2 (6 bases). CDR1 MNHEY and CDR2 SVGEGT come from the germline V gene. The CDR3 consists of 14 residues. With 2 bases removed from V and 13 bases from J, the gap between germline ends came to 19 bases.

The rearrangement uses TRBV7-2 and TRBJ2-2; maybe TRBD2 (6 bases). This CDR3 is built from 17 residues. Germline CDR1 and CDR2: SGHTA and FQGNSA. V was clipped by 3 bases and J by 7 bases, with 21 bases between them. Here the CDR3 DNA reads TGTGCCAGCAGCTTGACTAGTAAGGTCCGGATGGGCGGGGAGCTGTTTTTT. It translates to CASSLTSKVRMGGELFF. Combining the CDR3 with reference TRBV7-2 and TRBJ2-2 gives the whole variable domain GAGVSQSPSNKVTEKGKDVELRCDPISGHTALYWYRQSLGQGLEFLIYFQGNSAPDKSGLPSDRFSAERTGGSVSTLTIQRTQQEDSAVYLCASSLTSKVRMGGELFFGEGSRLTVL.

This clonotype was observed a handful of times. J is TRBJ1-2 and V is TRBV6-4; 9 bases align to TRBD1. Trimming at V came to 6 bases and at J to 7 bases, leaving 9 bases not matched to a gene. Germline assignment: CDR1 MRHNA and CDR2 SNTAGT. This CDR3 is 14 amino acids long. CDR3 sequence: CASRGQGGFGGYTF. The CDR3 DNA sequence: TGTGCCAGCAGGGGACAGGGAGGATTTGGTGGCTACACCTTC.

This clonotype was observed at least ten times. V gene TRBV6-6 combines with J gene TRBJ1-5, with no clear D. CDR1 MNHNY and CDR2 SVGAGI come from the germline V gene (reference sequence). The CDR3 is made up of 16 amino acids. V gave up 4 bases and J gave up 4 bases, with 17 bases separating them. This CDR3 reads CASSSIYGRTNQPQHF. DNA for the CDR3: TGTGCCAGCAGTTCGATCTATGGGAGGACGAATCAGCCCCAGCATTTT.

This clonotype was observed many times. J is TRBJ2-3 and V is TRBV12-3 or TRBV12-4; 9 bases are a match to TRBD2. This CDR3 comprises 18 residues. V lost 7 bases, J lost 1 base, and 15 bases stayed unmatched. The CDR3 spells CASILGLAWGLGTDTQYF. The CDR3, as DNA: TGTGCCAGCATCCTCGGACTAGCGTGGGGGTTAGGCACAGATACGCAGTATTTT.

This chain uses TRBV4-2 with TRBJ2-3, with TRBD2 as a possible D gene (6 bases). Germline CDR1 reads LGHNA; CDR2 reads YNFKEQ. Trimming removed 4 bases from V and 0 bases from J, with 14 bases in between. The length of the CDR3 is 16 residues. The CDR3 loop reads CASSPGDSASTDTQYF. CDR3 sequence (DNA): TGTGCCAGCAGCCCCGGGGACTCAGCTAGCACAGATACGCAGTATTTT.

This clonotype was counted at least ten times. The chain has TRBV10-3 and TRBJ2-2; TRBD1 matches 8 bases. V dropped 8 bases and J dropped 5; count of bases not matched to a gene: 7. Germline V gives CDR1 ENHRY, CDR2 SYGVKD. The CDR3 totals 14 residues. The CDR3 sequence: CAIQDRDVTGELFF. CDR3 in DNA: TGTGCCATCCAGGACAGGGATGTGACCGGGGAGCTGTTTTTT.

This clonotype came up many times. The rearrangement uses TRBV6-9 and TRBJ1-5; no firm D call. The germline V gene encodes CDR1 MNHGY and CDR2 SVAAGI. The CDR3 runs 12 residues. Trimming took off 2 bases at V and 8 bases at J, with 7 bases between the two ends. As DNA, the CDR3 is TGTGCCAGCAGTTATGGTCCCAAGCCCCAGCATTTT. This encodes CASSYGPKPQHF.

The CDR3 sequence is CASSLPPRHEQFF. The CDR3 DNA follows: TGTGCCAGCAGCTTACCCCCAAGACATGAGCAGTTCTTC. The chain has TRBV7-3 and TRBJ2-1; D remains ambiguous. CDR1 and CDR2 from the germline V gene are SGHTA and FQGTGA. V lost 2 bases, J lost 8 bases, and 10 bases lay in between. This CDR3 comprises 13 residues.

This chain uses TRBV15 with TRBJ2-1, with TRBD2 identical over 7 bases. The CDR3 runs 15 residues. The J segment lost 2 bases and the V segment lost 5 bases, leaving 6 bases of the junction unmatched. Germline CDR1 reads LNHNV; CDR2 reads YYDKDF (reference sequence). The DNA for the CDR3 is TGTGCCACCAGCGGCGAGCGGGGCCCCTACAATGAGCAGTTCTTC. Protein sequence: CATSGERGPYNEQFF.

This clonotype came up many times. The V gene is TRBV7-2, the J gene TRBJ2-3; 11 positions match TRBD2. This CDR3 spans 17 amino acids. CDR1 and CDR2 (germline): SGHTA, FQGNSA. V shed 2 bases and J 2 bases; nucleotides not matched to a gene: 6. The CDR3 reads CASSLYPLAGVTDTQYF. In nucleotides, the CDR3 is TGTGCCAGCAGCTTATACCCACTAGCGGGGGTCACAGATACGCAGTATTTT.

This clonotype was counted ten times or more. The V call is TRBV6-2 or TRBV6-3, the J call TRBJ1-5; possibly TRBD1 for D (6 bases). Germline loops: CDR1 MNHEY, CDR2 SVGEGT. The CDR3 runs to 14 residues. V was pared by 4 bases and J by 3 bases, with 10 bases between. CDR3 nucleotide sequence: TGTGCCAGCAGTTCAGGACAGACCAATCAGCCCCAGCATTTT. Translated: CASSSGQTNQPQHF.

This clonotype was counted ten times or more. This sequence joins TRBV5-1 and TRBJ2-5; no firm D call. The CDR3 spans 13 residues. With 2 bases removed from V and 2 bases from J, the gap between germline ends came to 7 bases. The germline V gene encodes CDR1 SGHRS and CDR2 YFSETQ. The CDR3 is CASSLGQQETQYF. The CDR3 DNA reads TGCGCCAGCAGCTTAGGCCAACAAGAGACCCAGTACTTC.

There are a few counts of this clonotype. The chain is built from TRBV5-4 and TRBJ2-7; 8 bases map to TRBD1. V shed 4 bases, J shed 3 bases, and the junction held 12 bases outside the gene matches. This CDR3 contains 16 residues. From germline, CDR1 is SGHNT and CDR2 YYREEE (reference sequence). CDR3 sequence (DNA): TGTGCCAGCAGCAACGGACAGGGAAAAATGAGCTACGAGCAGTACGTC. It yields the protein CASSNGQGKMSYEQYV.

This clonotype was counted many times. J is TRBJ2-5 and V is TRBV7-2; D is possibly TRBD2 (5 bases). V lost 5 bases, J lost 5 bases, and 18 bases lay in between. The CDR3 is 15 residues long. Germline values: CDR1 SGHTA, CDR2 FQGNSA. CDR3 nucleotide sequence: TGTGCCAGCAGCCCCGAGGGCCTAGCATATGAGACCCAGTACTTC. Amino acid sequence: CASSPEGLAYETQYF.

The chain uses TRBV2 and TRBJ2-7; TRBD1 is a possible D gene (6 bases). CDR1 is SNHLY, CDR2 FYNNEI, per germline. The CDR3 is made up of 18 amino acids. Trimming took 7 bases from V and 0 from J, leaving 25 bases between them. The CDR3 DNA is TGTGCCAGCATAGTGATAAGGACAGCGTCAATCAGCTCCTACGAGCAGTACTTC. Translation gives CASIVIRTASISSYEQYF.

The gene calls are TRBV5-1 and TRBJ1-3; D is uncertain. Trimming left V 3 bases short and J 0 bases short, with 4 bases between. The germline CDR1 and CDR2 sequences are SGHRS and YFSETQ. CDR3 length: 13 residues. CDR3 sequence reads: CASSSYSGNTIYF. The DNA of the CDR3 is TGCGCCAGCAGCTCGTACTCTGGAAACACCATATATTTT. Variable domain in full (rest from reference TRBV5-1 and TRBJ1-3): KAGVTQTPRYLIKTRGQQVTLSCSPISGHRSVSWYQQTPGQGLQFLFEYFSETQRNKGNFPGRFSGRQFSNSRSEMNVSTLELGDSALYLCASSSYSGNTIYFGEGSWLTVV.

This clonotype showed up many times. V usage is TRBV27 and J usage is TRBJ2-2, with D possibly called TRBD1 or TRBD2 (6 bases each). The CDR3 is 19 residues long. V lost 8 bases to trimming and J lost 5 bases, with 30 bases between them. The germline gives CDR1 MNHEY, CDR2 SMNVEV (reference sequence). The CDR3: CASVVGGSGGKRRTGELFF. In DNA form, the CDR3 reads TGTGCCAGCGTCGTTGGGGGGTCCGGGGGCAAAAGGAGGACCGGGGAGCTGTTTTTT.

This clonotype came up many times. The chain carries TRBV18 and TRBJ1-4; D unresolved. The germline V and J ends were trimmed by 2 bases and 0 bases, with 4 bases remaining between them. From germline, CDR1 is KGHSH and CDR2 LQKENI. The CDR3 loop spans 14 amino acids. DNA of the CDR3: TGTGCCAGCTCACCAGTTGCAACTAATGAAAAACTGTTTTTT. Residues: CASSPVATNEKLFF.

This clonotype was observed at least ten times. The chain carries TRBV6-5 and TRBJ1-5; D possibly corresponds to TRBD1 (5 bases). The V gene lost 8 bases and the J gene lost 5 bases, with 13 bases spanning the gap. In germline, CDR1 is MNHEY, CDR2 SVGAGI. CDR3 size: 13 residues. CDR3 sequence (DNA): TGTGCCAGCCGCCGGGGCCGGGATCAGCCCCAGCATTTT. As protein: CASRRGRDQPQHF.

This clonotype has a count of ten or more. The V and J genes are TRBV5-1 and TRBJ2-3, with 11 nucleotides matching TRBD2. Losses at the gene ends were 2 bases for V and 2 bases for J; bases not matched to a gene: 4. CDR3 size: 16 residues. The germline CDR1 and CDR2 sequences are SGHRS and YFSETQ. The CDR3 here is CASSLTSGGNTDTQYF. In DNA form, the CDR3 reads TGCGCCAGCAGCTTAACTAGCGGGGGCAACACAGATACGCAGTATTTT.

This chain joins TRBV18 and TRBJ1-1; perhaps TRBD1 as D (5 bases). V shed 1 base and J shed 3 bases, with 12 bases lying between them. Germline CDR1 is KGHSH and CDR2 is LQKENI. The CDR3 consists of 15 residues. CDR3 in DNA: TGTGCCAGCTCACCACAAGGGGAACCCCACACTGAAGCTTTCTTT. Translation gives CASSPQGEPHTEAFF.

This clonotype was seen ten or more times. Here the CDR3 DNA reads TGTGCCAGCAGTTGGGTCGGGAACACCGGGGAGCTGTTTTTT. It translates to CASSWVGNTGELFF. This chain links TRBV6-2 or TRBV6-3 with TRBJ2-2; D gene unclear. Trimming took off 4 bases at V and 1 base at J, with 7 bases between the two ends. This CDR3 has 14 residues. Germline CDR1 MNHEY, CDR2 SVGEGT.

The rearrangement uses TRBV3-1 and TRBJ2-1, with D possibly being TRBD2 (7 bases). Germline V lookup: CDR1 LGHDT, CDR2 YNNKEL (reference sequence). The germline V and J ends were trimmed by 4 bases and 2 bases, with 12 bases remaining between them. The CDR3 is 15 amino acids. The CDR3 DNA sequence: TGTGCCAGCAGCCGGAGGGGGGGGGCCTACAATGAGCAGTTCTTC. This codes for CASSRRGGAYNEQFF.

There are many counts of this clonotype. This chain connects TRBV11-2 to TRBJ2-5, with D possibly matching TRBD2 (6 bases). Trimming left V 5 bases short and J 4 bases short, with 11 bases between. There are 13 residues in the CDR3. Germline CDR1 is SGHAT and CDR2 is FQNNGV. CDR3 nucleotide sequence: TGTGCCAGCAGCCAACGGCGGGGAGAGACCCAGTACTTC. It codes for CASSQRRGETQYF.

This clonotype came up many times. The junction differs from germline at one of its ends, possibly a read error. The chain has TRBV7-3 and TRBJ1-1, with TRBD1 matching over 8 bases. CDR1 and CDR2 (germline): SGHTA, FQGTGA. This CDR3 contains 13 residues. The CDR3 here is CASSAVTGGETFF. The CDR3 nucleotides read TGTGCCAGCAGCGCCGTCACAGGGGGTGAAACTTTCTTT.